The TCR beta chain under discussion was sequenced for a study of cytomegalovirus exposure and HLA in healthy donors. With 3 bases removed from V and 3 bases from J, the gap between germline ends came to 9 bases. From germline, CDR1 is MNHNS and CDR2 SASEGT. The length of the CDR3 is 13 residues. In the PCR, 60 Vbeta and 13 Jbeta primers were used. Libraries were prepared by immunoSEQ multiplex PCR; TCRdb keeps only in-frame clonotypes and omits some of them. The sample yields 150,000 to 200,000 clones, around 80% seen once. Details on this clone: Its antigen is undetermined.

Study-level results: A later analysis reported that several of the most significant clusters appeared to be linked to common viral pathogens, among them Epstein-Barr virus.

The clonotype was recovered from a woman in her 30s in good health and CMV-seropositive. The specimen sequenced was PBMCs. The rearrangement joins TRBV6-1 to TRBJ2-7; possibly TRBD1 for D (5 bases). CDR3 sequence reads: CASSETDLYEQYF. CDR3 nucleotide sequence: TGTGCCAGCAGTGAGACAGATCTCTACGAGCAGTACTTC.